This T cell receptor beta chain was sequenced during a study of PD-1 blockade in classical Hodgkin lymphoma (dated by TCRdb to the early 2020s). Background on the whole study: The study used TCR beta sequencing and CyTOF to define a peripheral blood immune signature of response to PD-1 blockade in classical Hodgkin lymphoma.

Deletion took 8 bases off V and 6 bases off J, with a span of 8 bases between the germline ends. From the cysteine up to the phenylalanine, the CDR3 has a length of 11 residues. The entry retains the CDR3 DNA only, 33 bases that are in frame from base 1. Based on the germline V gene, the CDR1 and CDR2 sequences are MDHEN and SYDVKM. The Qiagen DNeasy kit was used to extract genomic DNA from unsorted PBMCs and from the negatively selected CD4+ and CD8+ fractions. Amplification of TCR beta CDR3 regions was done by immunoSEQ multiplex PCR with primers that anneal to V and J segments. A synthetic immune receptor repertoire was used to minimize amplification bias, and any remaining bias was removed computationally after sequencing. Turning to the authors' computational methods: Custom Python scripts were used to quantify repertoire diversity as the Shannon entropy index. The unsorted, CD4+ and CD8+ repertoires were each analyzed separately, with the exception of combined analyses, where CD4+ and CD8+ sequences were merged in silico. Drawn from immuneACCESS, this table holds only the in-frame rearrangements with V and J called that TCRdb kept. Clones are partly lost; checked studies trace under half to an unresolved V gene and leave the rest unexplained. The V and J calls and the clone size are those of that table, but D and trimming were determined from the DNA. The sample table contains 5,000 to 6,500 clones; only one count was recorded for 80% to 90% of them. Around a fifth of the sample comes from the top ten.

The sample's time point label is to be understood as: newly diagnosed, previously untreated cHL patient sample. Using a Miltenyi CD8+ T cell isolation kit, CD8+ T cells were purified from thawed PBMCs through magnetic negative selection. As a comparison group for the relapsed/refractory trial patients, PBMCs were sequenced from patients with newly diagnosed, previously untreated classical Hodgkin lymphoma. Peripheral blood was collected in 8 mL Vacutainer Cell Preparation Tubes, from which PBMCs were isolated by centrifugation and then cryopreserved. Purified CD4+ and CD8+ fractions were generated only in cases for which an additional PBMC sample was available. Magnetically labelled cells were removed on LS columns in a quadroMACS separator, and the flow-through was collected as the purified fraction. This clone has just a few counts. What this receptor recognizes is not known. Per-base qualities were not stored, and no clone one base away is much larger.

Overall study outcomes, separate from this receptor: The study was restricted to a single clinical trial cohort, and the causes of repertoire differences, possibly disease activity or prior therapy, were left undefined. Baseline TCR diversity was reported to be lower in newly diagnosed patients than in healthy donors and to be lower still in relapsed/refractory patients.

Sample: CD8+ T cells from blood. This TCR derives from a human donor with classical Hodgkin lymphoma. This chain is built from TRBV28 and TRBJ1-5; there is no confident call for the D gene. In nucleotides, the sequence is TGTGCCAGCGGTAGTAGTCAGCCCCAGCATTTT. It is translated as CASGSSQPQHF.